This TCR beta chain is drawn from a study of cytomegalovirus exposure and HLA in healthy donors. Germline lookup yields CDR1 MNHEY and CDR2 SVGAGI. The CDR3 is made up of 16 amino acids. V lost 2 bases and J lost 1, with 14 bases in between. Study-level points and caveats: Solely CMV serostatus was available to characterize immune exposure. Within an earlier analysis, most TCR beta V segments proved productive either about 87% or about 30% of the time. Links to common viral pathogens appeared, in a later analysis, for several of the most significant clusters.

Amplification used 60 Vbeta primers and 13 Jbeta primers. Only in-frame clones appear in the TCRdb table, and some are missing; sequencing was by immunoSEQ multiplex PCR. The sample records about 150,000 clones, around 60% being singletons. This clone was seen a few times. The antigen remains undetermined. Sample: PBMCs. The chain links TRBV6-5 to TRBJ1-2; a weak D match, TRBD1 (6 bases). The receptor's source is a woman aged 60-75 years in good health and CMV-seropositive. The CDR3 loop reads CASSYAGRGGNYGYTF. The CDR3 nucleotides are TGTGCCAGCAGTTACGCGGGCCGAGGGGGTAACTATGGCTACACCTTC.